Below, 17 T cell receptor beta chains from the same sample are listed, as sequenced in a study of cytotoxic CD8 clonotypes in ibrutinib-treated CLL. Here immunoSEQ multiplex PCR was the method, and the copy in TCRdb shows in-frame clones only, minus some. The table includes about 140,000 clones, 80% detected once. The sequenced sample was PBMCs, obtained after 36 months of ibrutinib treatment. Every receptor here comes from a human donor with chronic lymphocytic leukemia.

The genes are TRBV19 and TRBJ1-2; the D is unclear. V lost 4 bases to trimming and J lost 5 bases, with 17 bases between them. Germline V lookup: CDR1 LNHDA, CDR2 SQIVND (reference sequence). This CDR3 spans 15 amino acids. The CDR3 is CASSRGTQPIYGYTF. For the CDR3, the DNA is TGTGCCAGTAGTAGGGGAACTCAACCTATTTATGGCTACACCTTC.

This clone is a singleton in its sample. This chain uses TRBV2 with TRBJ2-2; TRBD2 matches 9 bases. With 6 bases clipped from V and 3 bases from J, the junction kept 5 bases outside the gene matches. The germline gives CDR1 SNHLY, CDR2 FYNNEI. CDR3 length: 15 residues. CDR3 coding DNA: TGTGCCAGCAGGCCGGGACTAGCCCACACCGGGGAGCTGTTTTTT. It yields the protein CASRPGLAHTGELFF.

V and J are TRBV4-1 and TRBJ1-1; D is ambiguous. The germline V gene encodes CDR1 MGHRA and CDR2 YSYEKL. The length of the CDR3 is 12 residues. V was trimmed by 1 base and J by 8 bases, leaving 8 bases between them. CDR3 loop: CASSQGADEAFF. CDR3 DNA sequence: TGCGCCAGCAGCCAAGGGGCAGACGAAGCTTTCTTT.

The chain has TRBV7-6 and TRBJ2-7; the D call may be TRBD1 or TRBD2 (5 bases each). Germline V lookup: CDR1 SGHVS, CDR2 FNYEAQ. The CDR3 extends over 13 amino acids. V gave up 4 bases and J gave up 6 bases, with 13 bases separating them. CDR3 residues: CASSSSTGTEQYF. In nucleotides, the CDR3 is TGTGCCAGCAGCTCCTCGACGGGGACCGAGCAGTACTTC.

V gene TRBV7-9 combines with J gene TRBJ2-7; TRBD1 or TRBD2 may be the D gene (5 bases each). CDR3 length equals 14 residues. V was pared by 5 bases and J by 2 bases, with 13 bases between. CDR1 and CDR2 from the germline V gene are SEHNR and FQNEAQ (reference sequence). The CDR3 sequence is CASSHRLRAYEQYF. The CDR3 nucleotides are TGTGCCAGCAGCCACAGGCTGAGGGCCTACGAGCAGTACTTC.

The chain has TRBV10-3 and TRBJ1-6, with D uncertain. CDR3 length: 18 amino acids. V shed 4 bases and J shed 0 bases, with 16 bases lying between them. Germline V gene lookup returns CDR1 ENHRY and CDR2 SYGVKD. The CDR3 is CAISVGPRVSSYNSPLHF. The CDR3 nucleotides are TGTGCCATCAGTGTTGGCCCAAGGGTCAGCTCCTATAATTCACCCCTCCACTTT.

The chain recombines TRBV4-1 with TRBJ2-5; D not resolved. V was trimmed by 2 bases and J by 7 bases, leaving 11 bases between them. CDR3 length equals 13 residues. CDR1 and CDR2 (germline): MGHRA, YSYEKL. This CDR3 reads CASSQMQVGTQYF. The CDR3 DNA reads as TGCGCCAGCAGCCAAATGCAGGTGGGGACCCAGTACTTC.

The rearrangement joins TRBV7-8 to TRBJ2-1; no clear D. This CDR3 spans 13 amino acids. The germline V and J ends were trimmed by 7 bases and 10 bases, with 17 bases remaining between them. Germline loops: CDR1 SGHVS, CDR2 FQNEAQ. The CDR3 loop is CASTLLVSGEQFF. The CDR3 DNA is TGTGCCAGCACCCTTTTGGTGAGTGGAGAGCAGTTCTTC.

The V gene is TRBV4-1, the J gene TRBJ2-7, with D perhaps assigned TRBD1 or TRBD2 (5 bases each). Germline loops: CDR1 MGHRA, CDR2 YSYEKL. There are 15 residues in the CDR3. Trimming took off 4 bases at V and 0 bases at J, with 13 bases between the two ends. The DNA of the CDR3 is TGCGCCAGCAGCCGAGAGGGGATAAGCTCCTACGAGCAGTACTTC. It codes for CASSREGISSYEQYF.

This clone occurred a few times. V and J are TRBV29-1 and TRBJ1-1; TRBD1 matches 7 bases. V shed 7 bases and J 3 bases; nucleotides not matched to a gene: 2. There are 11 residues in the CDR3. Germline values: CDR1 SQVTM, CDR2 ANQGSEA. The CDR3 bases are TGCAGCGGGGACAGCTACACTGAAGCTTTCTTT. Its protein product is CSGDSYTEAFF. Combining the CDR3 with reference TRBV29-1 and TRBJ1-1 gives the whole variable domain SAVISQKPSRDICQRGTSLTIQCQVDSQVTMMFWYRQQPGQSLTLIATANQGSEATYESGFVIDKFPISRPNLTFSTLTVSNMSPEDSSIYLCSGDSYTEAFFGQGTRLTVV.

The count of this clone is one. J is TRBJ2-4 and V is TRBV5-4; TRBD1 agrees at 8 bases. Germline lookup yields CDR1 SGHNT and CDR2 YYREEE (reference sequence). Unmatched junction bases numbered 3, after V lost 4 bases and J lost 0 bases. The CDR3 totals 15 residues. The CDR3 region has the DNA TGTGCCAGCAGCCTCAGGGGGCCAGCCAAAAACATTCAGTACTTC. This translates into CASSLRGPAKNIQYF.

J is TRBJ1-5 and V is TRBV18; tentatively, D is TRBD1 (5 bases). The V end lost 1 base, the J end lost 7 bases, and 17 bases lay between the germline ends. Germline lookup yields CDR1 KGHSH and CDR2 LQKENI. The CDR3 runs to 16 residues. Here the CDR3 reads CASSPLGGEGRQPQHF. The CDR3, as DNA: TGTGCCAGCTCACCACTGGGAGGGGAAGGAAGGCAGCCCCAGCATTTT.

The chain has TRBV19 and TRBJ2-7; 8 nucleotides align to TRBD1. CDR3 length: 15 residues. V lost 7 bases and J lost 1; bases outside the gene matches: 9. The V gene's germline CDR1 is LNHDA and CDR2 SQIVND (reference sequence). The CDR3 loop is CASTPRWDRSYEQYF. The CDR3 nucleotides read TGTGCCAGTACCCCTAGGTGGGACAGGTCCTACGAGCAGTACTTC.

The rearrangement uses TRBV5-1 and TRBJ2-2, with D unresolved. The ends were cut back, 0 bases at V and 4 bases at J, with 10 bases in the middle. Germline V gene sequence: CDR1 SGHRS, CDR2 YFSETQ. This CDR3 comprises 15 residues. This CDR3 reads CASSLEGPPTGELFF. The CDR3 DNA reads TGCGCCAGCAGCTTGGAAGGGCCACCCACCGGGGAGCTGTTTTTT.

In its sample, this clone was seen a few times. The chain recombines TRBV2 with TRBJ1-4; D call uncertain. From germline, CDR1 is SNHLY and CDR2 FYNNEI. Trimming removed 6 bases at V and 0 bases at J, with 8 bases between. The CDR3 length is 14 residues. This CDR3 reads CASSPAATNEKLFF. The CDR3 nucleotides read TGTGCCAGCAGCCCCGCGGCAACTAATGAAAAACTGTTTTTT.

This chain joins TRBV6-5 and TRBJ1-3; D gene uncertain. Trimming removed 2 bases from V and 5 bases from J, with 1 base in between. CDR3 length: 11 amino acids. Per germline, CDR1 MNHEY and CDR2 SVGAGI. The chain's CDR3 is CASSYRNTIYF. CDR3 DNA sequence: TGTGCCAGCAGTTACAGAAACACCATATATTTT.

This CDR3 reads CASHSAGANVLTF. The CDR3 coding sequence is TGCGCCAGCCATAGTGCTGGGGCCAACGTCCTGACTTTC. The genes are TRBV10-2 and TRBJ2-6; D gene uncertain. Germline CDR1 reads WSHSY; CDR2 reads SAAADI. V shed 8 bases and J shed 2 bases, with 7 bases lying between them. The CDR3 is 13 residues long.